This T cell receptor beta chain came from a study of PD-1 blockade in classical Hodgkin lymphoma. Findings of the study overall: Patients who responded completely had about the same baseline diversity as newly diagnosed patients.

Time point reported: cycle 4 day 1 (C4D1), after less than seven weeks of nivolumab. Brentuximab vedotin exposure varied among the patients, all of whom had relapsed after autologous stem cell transplantation. Patients' outcomes at their best amounted to complete response, partial response or progressive disease. About this clone: The antigen is unknown.

The repertoire was sequenced with immunoSEQ multiplex PCR; TCRdb's copy has only in-frame clones and lacks some. The sample has some 48,000 clones, approximately 80% seen once. The sample here was peripheral blood mononuclear cells (PBMCs), taken before the fourth cycle of nivolumab. This TCR was sampled from a human donor with classical Hodgkin lymphoma.

CDR3 sequence: CAISDPGRVKNYGYTF. CDR3 nucleotides: TGTGCCATCAGTGACCCTGGCAGGGTAAAGAACTATGGCTACACCTTC. This rearrangement joins TRBV10-3 to TRBJ1-2; D perhaps matches TRBD1 (5 bases). Germline V gene data show CDR1 as ENHRY and CDR2 as SYGVKD. The CDR3 totals 16 residues. The V end was cut by 3 bases, the J end by 2 bases, with 16 bases between.